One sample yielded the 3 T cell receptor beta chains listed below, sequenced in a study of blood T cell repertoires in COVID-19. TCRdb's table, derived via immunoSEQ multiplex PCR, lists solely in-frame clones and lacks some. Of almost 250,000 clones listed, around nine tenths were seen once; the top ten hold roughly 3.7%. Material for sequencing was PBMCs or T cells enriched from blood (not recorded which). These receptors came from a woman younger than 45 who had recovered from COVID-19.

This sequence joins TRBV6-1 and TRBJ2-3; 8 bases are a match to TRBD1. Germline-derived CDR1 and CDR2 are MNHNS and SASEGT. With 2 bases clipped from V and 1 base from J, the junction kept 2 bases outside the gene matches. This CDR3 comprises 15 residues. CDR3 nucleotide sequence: TGTGCCAGCAGTGAACCGGGACAGGGCACAGATACGCAGTATTTT. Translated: CASSEPGQGTDTQYF.

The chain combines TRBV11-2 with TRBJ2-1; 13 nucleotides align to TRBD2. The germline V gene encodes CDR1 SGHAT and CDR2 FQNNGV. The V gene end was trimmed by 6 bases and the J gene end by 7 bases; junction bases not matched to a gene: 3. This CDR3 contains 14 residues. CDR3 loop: CASSGLAGANEQFF. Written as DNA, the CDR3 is TGTGCCAGCAGTGGACTAGCGGGAGCGAATGAGCAGTTCTTC.

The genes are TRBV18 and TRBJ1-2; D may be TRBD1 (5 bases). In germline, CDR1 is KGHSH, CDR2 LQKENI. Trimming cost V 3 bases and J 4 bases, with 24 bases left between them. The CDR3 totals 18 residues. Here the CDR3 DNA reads TGTGCCAGCTCACCTAACTTATCTCAGGGCCCGGCCTTCTATGGCTACACCTTC. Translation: CASSPNLSQGPAFYGYTF.